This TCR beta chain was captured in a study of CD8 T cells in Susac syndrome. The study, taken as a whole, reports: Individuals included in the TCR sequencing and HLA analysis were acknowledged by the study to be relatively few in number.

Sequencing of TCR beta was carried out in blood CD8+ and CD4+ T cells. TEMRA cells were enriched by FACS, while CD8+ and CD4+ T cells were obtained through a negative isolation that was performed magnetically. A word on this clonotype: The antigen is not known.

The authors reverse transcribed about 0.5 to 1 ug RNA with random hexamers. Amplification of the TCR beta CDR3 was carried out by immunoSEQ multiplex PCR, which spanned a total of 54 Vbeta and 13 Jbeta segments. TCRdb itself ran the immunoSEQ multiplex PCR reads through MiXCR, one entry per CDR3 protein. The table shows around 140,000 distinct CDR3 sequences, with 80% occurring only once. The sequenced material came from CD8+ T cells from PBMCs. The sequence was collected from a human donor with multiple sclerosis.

CDR3 amino acids: CASSPRDPQETQYF. CDR3 bases: TGTGCCAGCAGCCCTCGGGACCCTCAAGAGACCCAGTACTTC. This rearrangement joins TRBV13 to TRBJ2-5; D may be TRBD1 or TRBD2 (5 bases each). The germline V gene has CDR1 PRHDT and CDR2 FYEKMQ (reference sequence). V lost 5 bases, J lost 2 bases, and 12 bases lay in between. This CDR3 contains 14 residues.